These T cell receptor beta chains were read from a single sample in a study of cytomegalovirus exposure and HLA in healthy donors. Clones were sequenced by immunoSEQ multiplex PCR, and TCRdb holds only the in-frame ones, with some missing. The data hold roughly 55,000 clones, with 65% to 80% observed a single time. Sample: PBMCs. All receptors derive from a female donor in good health and CMV-seronegative. The CDR3 runs from the conserved cysteine through the conserved F or W. The order of the fields is D gene, V gene, J gene, clone size, CDR3 DNA, CDR3 protein. A D gene is named only where the DNA matches it firmly. Clone size is not always given. Where it is, it says once, few, many or a class for expanded clones.

-	TRBV11-2	TRBJ2-1	-	TGTGCCAGCAGCTTAGGGCATGAGCAGTTCTTC	CASSLGHEQFF
-	TRBV6-4	TRBJ2-7	-	TGTGCCAGCAGTGATGGGCAGCTCGTCTCCTACGAGCAGTACTTC	CASSDGQLVSYEQYF
-	TRBV6-1	TRBJ2-1	few	TGTGCCAGCATGTGGGGCGGAGCCCCAAACAATGAGCAGTTCTTC	CASMWGGAPNNEQFF
TRBD1	TRBV5-1	TRBJ2-1	few	TGCGCCAGCAGCTTGGTGACAGGGCTCCACAATGAGCAGTTCTTC	CASSLVTGLHNEQFF
TRBD1	TRBV28	TRBJ2-7	-	TGTGCCAGCAGTTTAGGGTCGGGACAGCCATACGAGCAGTACTTC	CASSLGSGQPYEQYF
-	TRBV9	TRBJ2-7	few	TGTGCCAGCAGCGTTGGGCCCGACGTCTACGAGCAGTACTTC	CASSVGPDVYEQYF
TRBD1	TRBV6-5	TRBJ1-2	-	TGTGCCAGCAGGAATGACGTAACAGGGGGATTTGGCTACACCTTC	CASRNDVTGGFGYTF
-	TRBV19	TRBJ2-1	-	TGTGCCAGTACCTCTAACCGGGGAGAGGTTTTCAATGAGCAGTTCTTC	CASTSNRGEVFNEQFF
-	TRBV28	TRBJ2-5	-	TGTGCCAGCCAGGTTAACCAAGAGACCCAGTACTTC	CASQVNQETQYF
-	TRBV27	TRBJ1-2	-	TGTGCCAGCAGTTTTGCAGGGAACCACTATGGCTACACCTTC	CASSFAGNHYGYTF
TRBD1	TRBV2	TRBJ2-6	-	TGTGCCAGCAGTAGTCAGGGGGTCCTCTCTGGGGCCAACGTCCTGACTTTC	CASSSQGVLSGANVLTF
TRBD1	TRBV6-5	TRBJ1-5	-	TGTGCCAGCAGTCCCTGGACAGGGAGCAATCAGCCCCAGCATTTT	CASSPWTGSNQPQHF
-	TRBV2	TRBJ2-5	-	TGTGCCAGCAGTGAAAGCAGGGTAGGGCAGACCCAGTACTTC	CASSESRVGQTQYF
-	TRBV5-5	TRBJ1-1	-	TGTGCCAGCAGCTTAAAGTTTGTTGGCGGAATGAACACTGAAGCTTTCTTT	CASSLKFVGGMNTEAFF
-	TRBV7-9	TRBJ2-6	-	TGTGCCAGCAGCTTAGGGGGCAGGGGACGCTCTGGGGCCAACGTCCTGACTTTC	CASSLGGRGRSGANVLTF
TRBD1	TRBV28	TRBJ2-7	-	TGTGCCAGCAGTTCCGGGACAGGGATGTACGAGCAGTACTTC	CASSSGTGMYEQYF
-	TRBV25-1	TRBJ2-7	-	TGTGCCAGCAGTGAGTCGGGGTCAGAGCAGTACTTC	CASSESGSEQYF
-	TRBV28	TRBJ2-2	once	TGTGCCAGCAGCTATCCTGTAGGGGAAGTGGAGCTGTTTTTT	CASSYPVGEVELFF
TRBD1	TRBV27	TRBJ1-2	-	TGTGCCAGCAGTTTAAGGAGACAGGGCCCTAACTATGGCTACACCTTC	CASSLRRQGPNYGYTF
-	TRBV7-5	TRBJ1-1	-	TGTGCCAGAAGCCCCCGGACAGGGGGGAAAGCTTTCTTT	CARSPRTGGKAFF
-	TRBV9	TRBJ1-2	-	TGTGCCAGCAGCCCGGAGGGAAATTTTGCTAACTATGGCTACACCTTC	CASSPEGNFANYGYTF
TRBD1	TRBV6-6	TRBJ1-6	-	TGTGCCAGCAGTTTGTCCGGGACAGATAATTCACCCCTCCACTTT	CASSLSGTDNSPLHF
-	TRBV18	TRBJ1-5	-	TGTGCCAGCTCACCAGGATGGGGACTAAGCAATCAGCCCCAGCATTTT	CASSPGWGLSNQPQHF
-	TRBV4-2	TRBJ1-1	-	TGTGCCAGCAGCCAAGACCTTTCGGGGGAAAGGATGAACACTGAAGCTTTCTTT	CASSQDLSGERMNTEAFF
TRBD2	TRBV6-5	TRBJ2-7	few	TGTGCCAGCAGTTCCAAACTAGCGGGCCTCTACGAGCAGTACTTC	CASSSKLAGLYEQYF
-	TRBV7-8	TRBJ1-5	once	TGTGCCAGCAGCTTAGTCAGCGGTGGAGGTCAGCCCCAGCATTTT	CASSLVSGGGQPQHF
-	TRBV28	TRBJ1-2	-	TGTGCCAGCAGTTTTCTGGGAGTGGAGGACTATGGCTACACCTTC	CASSFLGVEDYGYTF
-	TRBV18	TRBJ2-7	-	TGTGCCAGCTCACCGGGCAACTACGAGCAGTACTTC	CASSPGNYEQYF
TRBD1	TRBV28	TRBJ2-3	-	TGTGCCAGCAGCCCTGGGACAGGGACGCGCACAGATACGCAGTATTTT	CASSPGTGTRTDTQYF
-	TRBV7-2	TRBJ2-7	-	TGTGCCAGCAGCTTAAGTAACAACCGCGGGGAGCAGTACTTC	CASSLSNNRGEQYF
TRBD1	TRBV29-1	TRBJ1-1	-	TGCAGCGTTAACCCGACAGGGGGTGTGAACACTGAAGCTTTCTTT	CSVNPTGGVNTEAFF
TRBD2	TRBV29-1	TRBJ2-1	once	TGCAGCGTTGTTTCGGGGGGCTCCTACAATGAGCAGTTCTTC	CSVVSGGSYNEQFF
TRBD2	TRBV19	TRBJ2-3	-	TGTGCCAGTAGTATCTCTGGGACTAGCGGGGGCACAGATACGCAGTATTTT	CASSISGTSGGTDTQYF
TRBD1	TRBV7-9	TRBJ1-2	-	TGTGCCAGCAGCCCCGGGACAGGGGGCTCTGGCTACACCTTC	CASSPGTGGSGYTF
TRBD2	TRBV27	TRBJ2-5	-	TGTGCCAGCAGTTTAGGGACTAGCGGGCACCAAGAGACCCAGTACTTC	CASSLGTSGHQETQYF
-	TRBV19	TRBJ2-3	-	TGTGCCAGTAGTATATCCGAGGGTGATACGCAGTATTTT	CASSISEGDTQYF
TRBD2	TRBV9	TRBJ2-1	-	TGTGCCAGCAGCGTAGAGGTAGCGGGAGGGCCTGGGGATGAGCAGTTCTTC	CASSVEVAGGPGDEQFF
-	TRBV18	TRBJ1-1	-	TGTGCCAGCTCTCCGGACAGTTCTGAAGCTTTCTTT	CASSPDSSEAFF
-	TRBV6-4	TRBJ1-6	-	TGTGCCAGCAGTGTACAGGGCAATTCACCCCTCCACTTT	CASSVQGNSPLHF
TRBD1	TRBV9	TRBJ1-1	-	TGTGCCAGCAGCGTAGAGCCGGGGACAGTCTTAAACACTGAAGCTTTCTTT	CASSVEPGTVLNTEAFF